These T cell receptor beta chains were read from a single sample in a study of Tregs in tolerant kidney transplant recipients. Here immunoSEQ multiplex PCR was the method, and the copy in TCRdb shows in-frame clones only, minus some. This table holds about 52,000 clones, around 93% found once. Sequences were derived from CD8+ T cells from blood (PBMCs), sampled 24 months after the transplant. The source is a human patient who received a combined kidney and bone marrow transplant. Some T cells may be transferred from the graft donor. The CDR3 runs from the conserved cysteine through the conserved F or W.

v_call	j_call	cdr3_aa
TRBV27	TRBJ2-5	CASSLQSSQETQYF
TRBV19	TRBJ2-7	CASSIVTSGVLTF
TRBV6-5	TRBJ1-2	CASSSPVPAGGYGYTF
TRBV7-3	TRBJ1-4	CASSQVLGEKLFF
TRBV5-6	TRBJ2-5	CASSLVSGGVRETQYF
TRBV28	TRBJ2-5	CASSPRTGVETQYF
TRBV28	TRBJ2-7	CASSLRGGPYEQYF
TRBV6-5	TRBJ2-1	CASRLTGGNEQFF
TRBV5-6	TRBJ1-1	CASSGGTSTMNTEAFF
TRBV13	TRBJ1-2	CASSPQTVNYGYTF
TRBV5-1	TRBJ2-7	CASSLEQSYEQYF
TRBV27	TRBJ1-2	CASGGGGGYTF
TRBV4-1	TRBJ1-1	CASSQEPDYTEAFF
TRBV6-5	TRBJ2-5	CASSYTSGGQTQYF
TRBV7-9	TRBJ2-1	CASSSPFGNEQFF